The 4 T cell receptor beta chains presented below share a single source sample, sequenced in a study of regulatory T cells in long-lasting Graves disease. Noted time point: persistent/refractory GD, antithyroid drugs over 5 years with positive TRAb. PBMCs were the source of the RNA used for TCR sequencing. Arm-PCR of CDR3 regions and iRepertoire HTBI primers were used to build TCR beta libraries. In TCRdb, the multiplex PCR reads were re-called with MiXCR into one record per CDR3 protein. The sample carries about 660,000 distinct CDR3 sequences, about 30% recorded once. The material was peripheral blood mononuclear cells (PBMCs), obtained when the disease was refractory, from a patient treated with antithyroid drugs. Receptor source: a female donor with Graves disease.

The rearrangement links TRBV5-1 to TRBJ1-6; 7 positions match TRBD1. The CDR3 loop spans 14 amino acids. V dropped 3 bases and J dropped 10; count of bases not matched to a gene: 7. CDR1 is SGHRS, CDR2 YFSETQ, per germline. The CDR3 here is CASSSRQGHSPLHF. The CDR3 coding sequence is TGCGCCAGCAGCTCCCGACAGGGACACTCACCCCTCCACTTT.

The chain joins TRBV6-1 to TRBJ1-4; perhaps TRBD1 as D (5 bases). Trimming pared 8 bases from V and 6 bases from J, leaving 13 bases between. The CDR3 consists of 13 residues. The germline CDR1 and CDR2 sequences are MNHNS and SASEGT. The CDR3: CASERGMDEKLFF. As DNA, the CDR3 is TGTGCCAGCGAGCGGGGGATGGATGAAAAACTGTTTTTT.

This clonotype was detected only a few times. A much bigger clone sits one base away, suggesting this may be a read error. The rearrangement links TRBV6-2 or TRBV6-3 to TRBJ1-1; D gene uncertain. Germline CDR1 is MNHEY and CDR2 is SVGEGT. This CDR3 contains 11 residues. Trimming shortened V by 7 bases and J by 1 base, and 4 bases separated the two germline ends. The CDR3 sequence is CASNWNTEAFF. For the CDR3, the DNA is TGTGCCAGCAACTGGAACACTGAAGCTTTCTTT.

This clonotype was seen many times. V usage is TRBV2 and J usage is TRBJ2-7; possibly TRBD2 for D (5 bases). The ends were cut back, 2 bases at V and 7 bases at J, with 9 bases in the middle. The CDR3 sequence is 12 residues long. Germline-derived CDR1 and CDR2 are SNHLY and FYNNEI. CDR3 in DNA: TGTGCCAGCAGTGAACCTAGGAGGGAGCAGTACTTC. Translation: CASSEPRREQYF.